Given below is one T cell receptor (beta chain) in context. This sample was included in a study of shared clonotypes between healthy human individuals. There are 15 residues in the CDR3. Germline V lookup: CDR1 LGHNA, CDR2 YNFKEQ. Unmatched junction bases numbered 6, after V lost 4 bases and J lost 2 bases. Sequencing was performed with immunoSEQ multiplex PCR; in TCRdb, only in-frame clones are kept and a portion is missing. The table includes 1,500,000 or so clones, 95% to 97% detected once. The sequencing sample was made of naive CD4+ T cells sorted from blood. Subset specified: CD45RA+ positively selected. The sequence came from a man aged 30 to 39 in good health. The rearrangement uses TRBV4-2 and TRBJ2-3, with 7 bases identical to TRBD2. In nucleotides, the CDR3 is TGTGCCAGCAGCCCCTGGCTAGCGGACACAGATACGCAGTATTTT. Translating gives CASSPWLADTDTQYF.